This passage covers 17 T cell receptor beta chains from one sample sequenced in a study of T cell responses to AZD1222 COVID-19 vaccine. Data came from immunoSEQ multiplex PCR; TCRdb stores just in-frame clones and leaves some out. The data contain 100,000 to 150,000 clones, roughly 82% of them singletons. Sequenced material: peripheral blood, taken 28 days after the second AZD1222 dose. These receptor sequences come from an adult who received the AZD1222 COVID-19 vaccine.

This clone was detected only a few times. J is TRBJ2-7 and V is TRBV5-1; D is perhaps TRBD1 or TRBD2 (6 bases each). Per the germline V gene, CDR1 is SGHRS and CDR2 is YFSETQ. The CDR3 contains 12 residues. V lost 7 bases and J 5 bases, leaving 13 bases between the germline ends. CDR3 sequence (DNA): TGCGCCAGCGGCCGAGGGGGGAACGAGCAGTACTTC. Amino acid sequence: CASGRGGNEQYF.

The chain joins TRBV6-5 to TRBJ2-5; D not resolved. Germline V gene data show CDR1 as MNHEY and CDR2 as SVGAGI. This CDR3 has 14 amino acids. V gave up 2 bases and J gave up 7 bases, with 14 bases separating them. The CDR3 loop is CASSYNSISGTQYF. The CDR3, as DNA: TGTGCCAGCAGTTACAATAGTATCTCGGGGACCCAGTACTTC.

This clone was recorded only once. The V gene is TRBV9, the J gene TRBJ2-1; D may be TRBD1 (6 bases). Germline V lookup: CDR1 SGDLS, CDR2 YYNGEE. V lost 1 base to trimming and J lost 5 bases, with 10 bases between them. This CDR3 comprises 14 residues. Here the CDR3 DNA reads TGTGCCAGCAGCGTAAGTGGGACAAACAATGAGCAGTTCTTC. Protein sequence: CASSVSGTNNEQFF.

This clone was found a few times. The chain joins TRBV29-1 to TRBJ1-1; D is undetermined. V was shortened by 7 bases and J by 1 base, with 10 bases between the two germline ends. Germline-derived CDR1 and CDR2 are SQVTM and ANQGSEA. The CDR3 consists of 12 residues. This CDR3 is CSDLSTNTEAFF. CDR3 in DNA: TGCAGCGACCTTAGTACGAACACTGAAGCTTTCTTT.

The chain links TRBV30 to TRBJ1-1; D gene uncertain. This CDR3 comprises 14 residues. V was pared by 2 bases and J by 2 bases, with 12 bases between. CDR1 is GTSNPN and CDR2 is SVGIG in the germline V gene (reference sequence). CDR3 region: CAWSPFGSNTEAFF. CDR3 coding DNA: TGTGCCTGGAGTCCTTTCGGTTCTAACACTGAAGCTTTCTTT.

The chain is built from TRBV19 and TRBJ1-3; a possible D gene is TRBD1 (6 bases). This CDR3 comprises 15 residues. Trimming pared 4 bases from V and 0 bases from J, leaving 10 bases between. Per germline, CDR1 LNHDA and CDR2 SQIVND (reference sequence). CDR3 nucleotide sequence: TGTGCCAGTAGTAAGATCAGGGGCTCTGGAAACACCATATATTTT. This codes for CASSKIRGSGNTIYF.

The chain joins TRBV7-9 to TRBJ1-4, with D possibly matching TRBD1 (6 bases). The CDR3 spans 15 residues. Germline V gene lookup returns CDR1 SEHNR and CDR2 FQNEAQ (reference sequence). V gave up 5 bases and J gave up 7 bases, with 17 bases separating them. CDR3 protein: CASSRGAGAGEKLFF. CDR3 DNA: TGTGCCAGCAGCCGAGGAGCGGGGGCGGGTGAAAAACTGTTTTTT.

The chain combines TRBV3-1 (or the pseudogene TRBV3-2) with TRBJ1-1; no reliable D call. The ends were cut back, 5 bases at V and 0 bases at J, with 10 bases in the middle. The germline V gene encodes CDR1 LGHDT and CDR2 YNNKEL (reference sequence). The CDR3 spans 14 residues. The CDR3 loop is CASSAGYMNTEAFF. The CDR3, as DNA: TGTGCCAGCAGCGCGGGGTACATGAACACTGAAGCTTTCTTT.

The rearrangement links TRBV30 to TRBJ2-3, with 9 bases fitting TRBD2. This CDR3 contains 12 residues. Germline V CDR1 and CDR2: GTSNPN, SVGIG (reference sequence). With V trimmed by 4 bases and J by 5 bases, 1 base remained unmatched. The CDR3 is CAWTSGVDTQYF. As DNA, the CDR3 is TGTGCCTGGACTAGCGGGGTAGATACGCAGTATTTT.

This sequence joins TRBV19 and TRBJ2-7; weak D call: TRBD2 (6 bases). Trimming stripped 5 bases from V and 5 bases from J, with 13 bases between. The CDR3 spans 13 residues. From germline, CDR1 is LNHDA and CDR2 SQIVND (reference sequence). CDR3 nucleotides: TGTGCCAGTAGTGCGGGGCCACTGGACGAGCAGTACTTC. Its protein is CASSAGPLDEQYF.

This chain connects TRBV7-3 to TRBJ2-5; 7 bases fit TRBD2. The CDR3 extends over 13 amino acids. V was clipped by 1 base and J by 4 bases; unmatched bases: 0. Germline V gene sequence: CDR1 SGHTA, CDR2 FQGTGA. CDR3 DNA: TGTGCCAGCAGCTTAAGGGAGGGAGAGACCCAGTACTTC. Translation: CASSLREGETQYF.

This sequence joins TRBV7-8 and TRBJ1-6; 10 nucleotides align to TRBD1. Per germline, CDR1 SGHVS and CDR2 FQNEAQ. This CDR3 is 15 amino acids long. The V and J ends lost 5 bases and 7 bases, in that order; junction bases with no gene match: 5. CDR3: CASSLPGQGNSPLHF. For the CDR3, the DNA is TGTGCCAGCAGCCTACCGGGACAGGGGAATTCACCCCTCCACTTT.

V and J are TRBV27 and TRBJ2-3; D is unclear. The CDR3 is 15 amino acids. Per the germline V gene, CDR1 is MNHEY and CDR2 is SMNVEV (reference sequence). Trimming cost V 3 bases and J 0 bases, with 10 bases left between them. The CDR3 is CASSFQRISTDTQYF. The CDR3 DNA reads as TGTGCCAGCAGTTTTCAACGGATAAGCACAGATACGCAGTATTTT.

The chain links TRBV30 to TRBJ1-5; 7 nucleotides agree with TRBD1. The CDR3 totals 17 residues. The germline V gene has CDR1 GTSNPN and CDR2 SVGIG (reference sequence). J was trimmed by 4 bases and V by 1 base; bases with no gene match: 13. CDR3 DNA: TGTGCCTGGAGTGGGACAGGAGGGGGGTGGATGAATCAGCCCCAGCATTTT. Its protein is CAWSGTGGGWMNQPQHF.

The CDR3 DNA is TGTGCCAGCAGCTTAGCGCATGGATCCAATCAGCCCCAGCATTTT. This translates into CASSLAHGSNQPQHF. The rearrangement links TRBV7-2 to TRBJ1-5; no clear D gene. The CDR3 has 15 residues. Deletions cut 0 bases from V and 3 bases from J, with 9 bases between. The germline V gene encodes CDR1 SGHTA and CDR2 FQGNSA.

J is TRBJ1-6 and V is TRBV11-2; TRBD1 matches 9 bases. Germline loops: CDR1 SGHAT, CDR2 FQNNGV. V lost 4 bases, J lost 9 bases, and 4 bases stayed unmatched. This CDR3 has 14 amino acids. The CDR3 spells CASSSGQGISPLHF. The CDR3 bases are TGTGCCAGCAGCTCGGGACAGGGAATTTCACCCCTCCACTTT.

V is TRBV18 and J is TRBJ2-7; the match to TRBD2 covers 12 bases. The CDR3 consists of 15 residues. J lost 3 bases, V lost 3 bases, and 3 bases had no gene match. The germline V gene has CDR1 KGHSH and CDR2 LQKENI. The CDR3 is CASSPTSGGYYEQYF. The CDR3 coding sequence is TGTGCCAGCTCACCGACTAGCGGGGGATACTACGAGCAGTACTTC.